The T cell receptor beta chain described here comes from a study of T cells in Graves' hyperthyroidism and ophthalmopathy. Study as a whole: Staff took peripheral blood when the initial diagnosis was made, before any treatment began.

The CDR3 has 16 residues. Germline-derived CDR1 and CDR2 are LGHDT and YNNKEL (reference sequence). The V end lost 4 bases, the J end lost 3 bases, and 18 bases lay between the germline ends. At least ten counts were recorded for this clonotype. Its antigen remains unidentified. Amplified TCR beta CDR3 regions came from RNA transcripts. The study used the HTBI primer set for a first-round RT-PCR of the TCR CDR3. MiXCR, applied by TCRdb to the multiplex PCR reads, yields one record per CDR3 protein. Counted here are 530,000 or so distinct CDR3 sequences, approximately 17% occurring once; the ten biggest clones make up 17%. Findings of the study overall: In the blood, most expanded thyroid clonotypes above 0.001 appeared as well. Classification by a 13 V-J model distinguished ophthalmopathy from stable hyperthyroidism.

PBMCs stemmed from more than 7.5 ml fresh peripheral blood. V and J are TRBV3-1 and TRBJ1-1, with D possibly matching TRBD1 (5 bases). This clonotype was obtained from a woman aged 18 to 35 with Graves' ophthalmopathy. Sample: blood. CDR3 residues: CASSPAPSGLDTEAFF. The CDR3 DNA reads as TGTGCCAGCAGCCCCGCTCCATCGGGGCTAGACACTGAAGCTTTCTTT.